This T cell receptor beta chain was sequenced for a study of neoadjuvant anti-PD-1 for oral cavity cancer. Notes on the study in general: Higher pretreatment blood Treg/Th17 ratios correlated with higher pretreatment blood and lower post-treatment tumor TCRbeta clonality.

The data were produced by immunoSEQ multiplex PCR, yet TCRdb's version contains in-frame clones alone and is incomplete. The top ten clones hold more than 6% of a sample with approximately 7,200 clones, 54% of them seen once. The CDR3 spans 15 residues. V was cut by 1 base and J by 3 bases, with 12 bases left in between. Germline V gene sequence: CDR1 MGHRA, CDR2 YSYEKL. These newly diagnosed stage II-IVA oral cavity squamous cell carcinoma patients had no prior systemic or radiation treatment. These oral cavity squamous cell carcinomas were HPV-negative and locally advanced. With respect to this clone: Its target is not known.

The source was tumor tissue, collected before nivolumab (anti-PD-1) treatment. The chain has TRBV4-1 and TRBJ1-1, with a weak D call TRBD1 (6 bases). The source is a person aged 35-80 years with oral cavity squamous cell carcinoma. CDR3 DNA sequence: TGCGCCAGCAGCCAAGGATGGGGGGCTGACACTGAAGCTTTCTTT. Translating gives CASSQGWGADTEAFF.